This record concerns one TCR beta chain sequence. The data were obtained in a study of blood T cell repertoires in COVID-19. Study-wide context: Some COVID-19 samples were acute and others convalescent; all came from the United States, Italy and Spain. From T cells, B-cell-depleted T cells, or PBMCs came the material, which was cDNA or gDNA.

Cohort placement rested on clinical history that participants reported themselves. Original processing methods: The assay estimated nucleated cells by amplifying reference gene primers. TCRdb keeps only in-frame clones here, not all; method: immunoSEQ multiplex PCR. V, J and clone size reflect that table, while D and trimming were determined from the DNA. The sample lists fewer than 350,000 clones; roughly 93% were seen once. Germline CDR1 LNHNV, CDR2 YYDKDF (reference sequence). V was clipped by 3 bases and J by 0 bases, with 13 bases between them. This CDR3 spans 16 amino acids. The genes are TRBV15 and TRBJ2-3, with D tentatively TRBD2 (6 bases). Source material: PBMCs or T cells enriched from blood (not recorded which). This TCR came from a woman in her forties with acute COVID-19. CDR3: CATSSLAGTSTDTQYF. The DNA for the CDR3 is TGTGCCACCAGCAGCCTCGCGGGGACGAGCACAGATACGCAGTATTTT.